This T cell receptor (beta chain) was recovered during a study of blood T cell repertoires in COVID-19. This clone has just a few counts. The germline CDR1 and CDR2 sequences are LNHDA and SQIVND (reference sequence). The V segment lost 8 bases and the J segment 8 bases; nucleotides outside the gene matches: 10. The CDR3 has 13 amino acids. In the original workflow: Amplification with reference gene primers provided the estimates of nucleated cell counts. The table came from immunoSEQ multiplex PCR; TCRdb's copy has only in-frame clones and leaves some out. The V and J calls and clone size are taken from that table; D and trimming were inferred from the DNA. The top ten clones hold more than 13% of a sample with 60,000 to 65,000 clones, roughly three quarters of them seen once.

The rearrangement links TRBV19 to TRBJ1-2; the match to TRBD1 covers 8 bases. Specimen: peripheral blood. The sequence derives from a man aged 55 to 69 with COVID-19, enrolled during active disease. In nucleotides, the CDR3 is TGTGCCAGTTCCTTTAAAGACAGGGGCGGCTACACCTTC. This translates into CASSFKDRGGYTF.